Included here is one TCR beta chain sequence, with context. Its antigen is as yet unknown. In germline, CDR1 is GTSNPN, CDR2 SVGIG (reference sequence). The CDR3 runs 17 residues. The V and J ends lost 6 bases and 0 bases, in that order; junction bases with no gene match: 9. The entry originates in a study of cytomegalovirus exposure and HLA in healthy donors. PCR employed 60 Vbeta and 13 Jbeta primers. Source study methods: Later, roughly 77 million unique TCR beta chains were counted in an analysis, and around 11 million of them were shared. Profiled with immunoSEQ multiplex PCR; TCRdb holds only in-frame clones, not every one. That table gives V, J and clone size, and the DNA gave D and trimming. The sample has about 92,000 clones, more than 65% seen once; the top ten hold 1% to 1.5%. Study-level results: Most observed TCR sequences were rare, whereas some public TCRs were detected in many donors.

What was sequenced was PBMCs. The clonotype was recovered from a girl aged 2 to 9 in good health and CMV-seropositive. J is TRBJ1-5 and V is TRBV30, with 12 bases identical to TRBD1. The CDR3 loop reads CACSGTGGLLSNQPQHF. CDR3 nucleotide sequence: TGTGCCTGCTCCGGGACAGGGGGCCTCCTTAGCAATCAGCCCCAGCATTTT.